Below, one T cell receptor (beta chain) is given with its context. The antigen is not known. The CDR3 has 15 residues. V was trimmed by 4 bases and J by 4 bases, leaving 14 bases between them. Germline V CDR1 and CDR2: SGHVS, FQNEAQ. For every subset, genomic DNA was evenly distributed across several immunoSEQ plates. Original data processing: ImmunoSEQ supplied junction-only sequences lacking quality scores, so filtering was different. Generated by immunoSEQ multiplex PCR, the TCRdb table keeps only in-frame clones and is missing some. V and J calls and clone size are given by that table; D and trimming were obtained from the DNA. The sample consists of fewer than 1 million clones, roughly 96% of them appearing once. The data originate from a study of shared clonotypes between healthy human individuals. The study, taken as a whole, reports: Memory subsets generally showed lower estimated richness than naive subsets. Among donors, sharing of clonotypes was expected to be affected by sequencing depth.

Naive CD8 cells lacked CD45RO, underwent positive selection for CCR7 and left out terminally differentiated effector memory CD45RA+ cells. Material for sequencing was naive CD8+ T cells sorted from blood. The chain uses TRBV7-8 and TRBJ2-1; no reliable D call. This TCR came from a man aged 25 to 45 in good health. CDR3 amino acids: CASSYDHGIYNEQFF. In nucleotides, the CDR3 is TGTGCCAGCAGCTACGATCATGGGATTTACAATGAGCAGTTCTTC.